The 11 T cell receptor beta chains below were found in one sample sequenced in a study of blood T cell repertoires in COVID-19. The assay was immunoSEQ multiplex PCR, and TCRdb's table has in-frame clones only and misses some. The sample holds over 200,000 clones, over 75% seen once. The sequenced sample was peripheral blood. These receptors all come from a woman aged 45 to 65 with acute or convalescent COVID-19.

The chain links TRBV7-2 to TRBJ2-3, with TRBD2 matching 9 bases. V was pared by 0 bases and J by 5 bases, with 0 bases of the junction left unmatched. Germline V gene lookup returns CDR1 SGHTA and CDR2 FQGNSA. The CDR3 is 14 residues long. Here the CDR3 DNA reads TGTGCCAGCAGCTTAGCAGCGGGAGGAGATACGCAGTATTTT. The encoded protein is CASSLAAGGDTQYF. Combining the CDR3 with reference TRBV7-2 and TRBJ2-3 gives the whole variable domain GAGVSQSPSNKVTEKGKDVELRCDPISGHTALYWYRQSLGQGLEFLIYFQGNSAPDKSGLPSDRFSAERTGGSVSTLTIQRTQQEDSAVYLCASSLAAGGDTQYFGPGTRLTVL.

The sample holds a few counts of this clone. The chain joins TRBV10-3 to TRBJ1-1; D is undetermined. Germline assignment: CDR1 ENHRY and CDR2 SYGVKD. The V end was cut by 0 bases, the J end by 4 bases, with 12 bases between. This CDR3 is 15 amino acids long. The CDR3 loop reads CAISESHPGSTEAFF. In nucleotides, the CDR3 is TGTGCCATCAGTGAGTCCCATCCGGGAAGCACTGAAGCTTTCTTT.

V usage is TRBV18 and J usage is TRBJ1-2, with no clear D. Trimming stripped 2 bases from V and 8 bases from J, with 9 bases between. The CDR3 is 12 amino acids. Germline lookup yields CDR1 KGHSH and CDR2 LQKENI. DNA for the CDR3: TGTGCCAGCTCACCATACACGGGGGGCTACACCTTC. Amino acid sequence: CASSPYTGGYTF.

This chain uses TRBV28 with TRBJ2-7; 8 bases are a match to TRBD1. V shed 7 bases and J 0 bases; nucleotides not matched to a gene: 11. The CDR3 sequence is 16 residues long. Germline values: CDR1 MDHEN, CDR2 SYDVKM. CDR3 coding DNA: TGTGCCAGCAACCCCCGGACAGGGTCTAGCTCCTACGAGCAGTACTTC. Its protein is CASNPRTGSSSYEQYF.

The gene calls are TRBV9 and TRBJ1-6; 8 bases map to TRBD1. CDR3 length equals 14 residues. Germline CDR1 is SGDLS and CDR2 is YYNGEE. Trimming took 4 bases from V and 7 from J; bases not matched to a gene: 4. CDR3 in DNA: TGTGCCAGCAGCACCCGGACAGGGAATTCACCCCTCCACTTT. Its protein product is CASSTRTGNSPLHF. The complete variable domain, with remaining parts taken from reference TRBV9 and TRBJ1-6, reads DSGVTQTPKHLITATGQRVTLRCSPRSGDLSVYWYQQSLDQGLQFLIQYYNGEERAKGNILERFSAQQFPDLHSELNLSSLELGDSALYFCASSTRTGNSPLHFGNGTRLTVT.

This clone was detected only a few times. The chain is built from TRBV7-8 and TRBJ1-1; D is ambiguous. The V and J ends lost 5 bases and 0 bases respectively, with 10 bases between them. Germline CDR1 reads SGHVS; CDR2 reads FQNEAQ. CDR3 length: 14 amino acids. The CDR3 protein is CASSNLGVNTEAFF. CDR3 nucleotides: TGTGCCAGCAGCAACCTAGGCGTGAACACTGAAGCTTTCTTT.

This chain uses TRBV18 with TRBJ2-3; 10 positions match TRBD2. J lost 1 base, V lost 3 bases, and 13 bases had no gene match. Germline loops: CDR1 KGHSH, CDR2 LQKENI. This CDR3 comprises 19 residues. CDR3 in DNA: TGTGCCAGCTCACCGCTCCCTTCCCTAGCGGGAGCAGGCACAGATACGCAGTATTTT. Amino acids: CASSPLPSLAGAGTDTQYF.

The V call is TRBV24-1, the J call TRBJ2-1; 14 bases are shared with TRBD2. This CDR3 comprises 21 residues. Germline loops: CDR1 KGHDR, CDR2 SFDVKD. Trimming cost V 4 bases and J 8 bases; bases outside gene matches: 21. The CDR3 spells CATSEPVLRTSGRLRRHEQFF. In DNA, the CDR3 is TGTGCCACCAGTGAACCTGTTTTACGGACTAGCGGGAGGTTGCGTCGCCATGAGCAGTTCTTC.

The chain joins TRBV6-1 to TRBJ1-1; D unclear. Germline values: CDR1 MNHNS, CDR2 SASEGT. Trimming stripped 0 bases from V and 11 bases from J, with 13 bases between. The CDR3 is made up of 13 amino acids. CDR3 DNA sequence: TGTGCCAGCAGTGAAGCCCGGGGTATGAGGGCTTTCTTT. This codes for CASSEARGMRAFF.

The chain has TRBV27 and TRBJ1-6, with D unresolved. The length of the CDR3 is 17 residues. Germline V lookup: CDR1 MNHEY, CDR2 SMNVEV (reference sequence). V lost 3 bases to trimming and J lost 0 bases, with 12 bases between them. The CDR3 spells CASSLYSLSSYNSPLHF. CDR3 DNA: TGTGCCAGCAGTTTGTACAGCTTAAGCTCCTATAATTCACCCCTCCACTTT.

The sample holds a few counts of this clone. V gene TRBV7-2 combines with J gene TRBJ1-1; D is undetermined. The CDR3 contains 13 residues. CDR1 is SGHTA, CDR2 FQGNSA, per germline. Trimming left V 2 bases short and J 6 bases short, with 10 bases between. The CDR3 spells CASSLSGVSEAFF. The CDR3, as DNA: TGTGCCAGCAGCTTATCGGGAGTCTCTGAAGCTTTCTTT.